This T cell receptor beta chain was captured by sequencing in a study of patients and donors after allogeneic stem cell transplantation. The CDR3 totals 14 residues. From germline, CDR1 is SGHDT and CDR2 YYEEEE. V was pared by 0 bases and J by 9 bases, with 15 bases between. TCRdb called the RT-PCR reads again in MiXCR, with one record for every CDR3 protein. The sample lists over 400,000 distinct CDR3 sequences; approximately 16% were seen once. The clonotype was recovered from a human donor who was either an allogeneic HSCT recipient or a stem cell or donor lymphocyte infusion donor (not recorded which). It is not recorded whose cells these are; they may come from a transplant donor. Sequences were obtained from blood, either unsorted or a sorted T cell fraction (not recorded which). This chain uses TRBV5-6 with TRBJ1-1; the D gene is possibly TRBD1 (5 bases). Here the CDR3 DNA reads TGTGCCAGCAGCTTGGGGGGCCAGCCCAGGAAAGCTTTCTTT. The encoded protein is CASSLGGQPRKAFF.